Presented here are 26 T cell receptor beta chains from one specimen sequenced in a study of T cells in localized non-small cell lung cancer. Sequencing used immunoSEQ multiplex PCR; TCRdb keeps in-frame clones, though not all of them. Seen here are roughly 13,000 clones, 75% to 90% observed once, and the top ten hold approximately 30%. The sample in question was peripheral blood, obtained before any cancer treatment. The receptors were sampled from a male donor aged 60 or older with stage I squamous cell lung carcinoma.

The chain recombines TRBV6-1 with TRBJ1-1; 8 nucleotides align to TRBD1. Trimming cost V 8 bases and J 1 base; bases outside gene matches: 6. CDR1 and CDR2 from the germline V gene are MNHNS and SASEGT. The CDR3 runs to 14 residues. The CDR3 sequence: CASVGQGKNTEAFF. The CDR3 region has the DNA TGTGCCAGCGTAGGACAGGGAAAGAACACTGAAGCTTTCTTT.

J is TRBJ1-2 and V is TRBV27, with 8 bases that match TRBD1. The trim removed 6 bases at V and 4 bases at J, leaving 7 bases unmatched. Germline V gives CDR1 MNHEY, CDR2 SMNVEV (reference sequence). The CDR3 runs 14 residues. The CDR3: CASSRQGPSYGYTF. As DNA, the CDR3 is TGTGCCAGCAGCCGACAGGGGCCCTCCTATGGCTACACCTTC.

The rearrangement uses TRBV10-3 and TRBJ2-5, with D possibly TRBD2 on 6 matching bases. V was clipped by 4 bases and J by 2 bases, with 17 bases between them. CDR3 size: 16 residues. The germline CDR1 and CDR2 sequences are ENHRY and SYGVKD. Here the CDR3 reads CAISVSGAVSQETQYF. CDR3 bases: TGTGCCATCAGTGTTAGCGGAGCAGTCTCTCAAGAGACCCAGTACTTC.

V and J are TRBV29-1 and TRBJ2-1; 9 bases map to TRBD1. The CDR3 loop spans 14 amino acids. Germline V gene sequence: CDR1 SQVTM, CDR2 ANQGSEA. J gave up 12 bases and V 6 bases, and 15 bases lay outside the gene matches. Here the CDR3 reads CSVVIPGQGWGQFF. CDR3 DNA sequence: TGCAGCGTCGTGATTCCGGGACAGGGTTGGGGGCAGTTCTTC.

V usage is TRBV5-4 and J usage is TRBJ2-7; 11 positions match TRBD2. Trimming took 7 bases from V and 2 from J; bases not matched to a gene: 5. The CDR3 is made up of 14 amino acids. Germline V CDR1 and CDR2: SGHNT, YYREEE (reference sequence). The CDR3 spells CASGLAGGPYEQYF. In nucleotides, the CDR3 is TGTGCCAGCGGCCTAGCGGGAGGTCCCTACGAGCAGTACTTC. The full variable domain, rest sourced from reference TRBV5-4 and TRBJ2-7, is ETGVTQSPTHLIKTRGQQVTLRCSSQSGHNTVSWYQQALGQGPQFIFQYYREEENGRGNFPPRFSGLQFPNYSSELNVNALELDDSALYLCASGLAGGPYEQYFGPGTRLTVT.

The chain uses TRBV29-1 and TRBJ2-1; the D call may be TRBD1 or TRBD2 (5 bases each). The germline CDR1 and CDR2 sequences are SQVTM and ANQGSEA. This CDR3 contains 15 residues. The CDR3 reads CSAPGTGGVYNEQFF. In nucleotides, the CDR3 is TGCAGTGCCCCCGGGACGGGTGGGGTTTACAATGAGCAGTTCTTC.

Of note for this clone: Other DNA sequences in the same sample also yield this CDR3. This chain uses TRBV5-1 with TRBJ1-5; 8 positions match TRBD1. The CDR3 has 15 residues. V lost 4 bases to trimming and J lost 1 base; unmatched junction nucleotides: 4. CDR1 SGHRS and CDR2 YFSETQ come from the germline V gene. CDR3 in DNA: TGCGCCAGCAGCACCGGGACAGGCAGCAATCAGCCCCAGCATTTT. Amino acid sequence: CASSTGTGSNQPQHF. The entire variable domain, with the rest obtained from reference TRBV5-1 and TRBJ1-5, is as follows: KAGVTQTPRYLIKTRGQQVTLSCSPISGHRSVSWYQQTPGQGLQFLFEYFSETQRNKGNFPGRFSGRQFSNSRSEMNVSTLELGDSALYLCASSTGTGSNQPQHFGDGTRLSIL.

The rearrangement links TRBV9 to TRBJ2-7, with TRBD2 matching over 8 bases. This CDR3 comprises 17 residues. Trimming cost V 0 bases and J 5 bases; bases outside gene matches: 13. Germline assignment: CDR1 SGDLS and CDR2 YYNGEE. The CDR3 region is CASSVGTGGTRANEQYF. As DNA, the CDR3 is TGTGCCAGCAGCGTAGGGACCGGGGGGACTAGGGCAAACGAGCAGTACTTC.

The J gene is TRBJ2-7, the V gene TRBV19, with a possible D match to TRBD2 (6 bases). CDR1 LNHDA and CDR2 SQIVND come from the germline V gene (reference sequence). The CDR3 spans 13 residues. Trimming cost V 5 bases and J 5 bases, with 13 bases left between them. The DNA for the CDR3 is TGTGCCAGTAGTTACGGGAGTAGGGACGAGCAGTACTTC. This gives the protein CASSYGSRDEQYF.

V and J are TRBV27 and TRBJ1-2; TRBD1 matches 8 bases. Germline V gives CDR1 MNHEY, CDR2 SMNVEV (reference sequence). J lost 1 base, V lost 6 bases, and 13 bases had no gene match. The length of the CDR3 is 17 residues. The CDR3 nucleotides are TGTGCCAGCAGGAGGACAGGGACTAACCCCGTTAACTATGGCTACACCTTC. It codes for CASRRTGTNPVNYGYTF.

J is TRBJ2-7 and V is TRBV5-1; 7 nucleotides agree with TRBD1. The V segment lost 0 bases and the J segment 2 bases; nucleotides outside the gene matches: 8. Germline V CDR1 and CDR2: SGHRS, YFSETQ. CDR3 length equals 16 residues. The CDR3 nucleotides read TGCGCCAGCAGCTTGGCCGGAACAGGGGCCACCTACGAGCAGTACTTC. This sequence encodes CASSLAGTGATYEQYF.

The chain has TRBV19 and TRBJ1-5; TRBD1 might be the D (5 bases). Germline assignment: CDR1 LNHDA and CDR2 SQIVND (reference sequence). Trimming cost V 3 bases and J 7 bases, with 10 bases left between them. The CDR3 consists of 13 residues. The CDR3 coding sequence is TGTGCCAGTAGTATCGGGGGAGGGCAGCCCCAGCATTTT. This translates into CASSIGGGQPQHF. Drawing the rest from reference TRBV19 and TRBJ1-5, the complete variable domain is DGGITQSPKYLFRKEGQNVTLSCEQNLNHDAMYWYRQDPGQGLRLIYYSQIVNDFQKGDIAEGYSVSREKKESFPLTVTSAQKNPTAFYLCASSIGGGQPQHFGDGTRLSIL.

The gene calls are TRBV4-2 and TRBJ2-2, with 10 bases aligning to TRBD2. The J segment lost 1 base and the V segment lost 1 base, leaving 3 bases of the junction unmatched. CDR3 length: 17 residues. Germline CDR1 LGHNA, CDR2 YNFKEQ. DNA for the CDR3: TGTGCCAGCAGCCAAGGCCGGACTAGCGGGAACACCGGGGAGCTGTTTTTT. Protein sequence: CASSQGRTSGNTGELFF.

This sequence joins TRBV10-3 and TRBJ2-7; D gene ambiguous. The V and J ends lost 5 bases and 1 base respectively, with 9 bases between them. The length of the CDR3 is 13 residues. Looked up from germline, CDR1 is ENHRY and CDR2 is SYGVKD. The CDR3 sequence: CAISPDLSYEQYF. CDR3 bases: TGTGCCATCAGTCCGGATTTATCCTACGAGCAGTACTTC.

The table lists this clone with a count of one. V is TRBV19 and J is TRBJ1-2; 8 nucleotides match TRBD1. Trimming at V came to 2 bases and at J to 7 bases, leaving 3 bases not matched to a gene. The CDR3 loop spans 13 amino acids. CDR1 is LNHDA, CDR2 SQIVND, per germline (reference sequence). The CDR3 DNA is TGTGCCAGTAGTATACCAGGGGGCATTGGCTACACCTTC. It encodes CASSIPGGIGYTF.

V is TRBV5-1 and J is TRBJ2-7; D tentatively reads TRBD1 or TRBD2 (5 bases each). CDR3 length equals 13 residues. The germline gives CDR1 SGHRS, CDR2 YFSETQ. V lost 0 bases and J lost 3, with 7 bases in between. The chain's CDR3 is CASSLDGGYEQYF. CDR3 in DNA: TGCGCCAGCAGCTTGGATGGGGGCTACGAGCAGTACTTC.

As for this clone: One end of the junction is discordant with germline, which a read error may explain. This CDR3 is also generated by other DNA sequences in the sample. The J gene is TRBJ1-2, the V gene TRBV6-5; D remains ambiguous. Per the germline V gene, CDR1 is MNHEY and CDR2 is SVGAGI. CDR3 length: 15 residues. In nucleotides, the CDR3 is TGTGCCAGCAGTTTCACCATTACGAGTAACTATGGCTACACCTTT. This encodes CASSFTITSNYGYTF.

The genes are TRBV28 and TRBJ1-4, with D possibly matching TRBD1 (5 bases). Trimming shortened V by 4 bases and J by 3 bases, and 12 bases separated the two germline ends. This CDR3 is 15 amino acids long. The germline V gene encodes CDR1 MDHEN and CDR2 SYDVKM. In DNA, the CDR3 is TGTGCCAGCAGTTCTCAGGGTTTGGCTAATGAAAAACTGTTTTTT. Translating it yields CASSSQGLANEKLFF.

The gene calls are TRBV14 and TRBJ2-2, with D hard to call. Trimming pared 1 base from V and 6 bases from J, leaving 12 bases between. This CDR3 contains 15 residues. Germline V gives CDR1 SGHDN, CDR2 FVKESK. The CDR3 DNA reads TGTGCCAGCAGCCAAGGAGTCAGTCCCCCCGGGGAGCTGTTTTTT. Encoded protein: CASSQGVSPPGELFF.

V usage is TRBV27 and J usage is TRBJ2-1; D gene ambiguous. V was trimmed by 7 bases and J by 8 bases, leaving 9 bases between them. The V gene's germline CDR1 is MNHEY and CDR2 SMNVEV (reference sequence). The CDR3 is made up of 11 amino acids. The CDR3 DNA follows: TGTGCCAGCACCCTAGGAGATGAGCAGTTCTTC. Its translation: CASTLGDEQFF.

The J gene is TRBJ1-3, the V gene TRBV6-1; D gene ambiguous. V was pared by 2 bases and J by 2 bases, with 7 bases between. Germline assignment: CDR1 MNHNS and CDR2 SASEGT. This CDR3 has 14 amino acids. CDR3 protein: CASSENGAGNTIYF. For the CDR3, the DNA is TGTGCCAGCAGTGAAAATGGGGCTGGAAACACCATATATTTT.

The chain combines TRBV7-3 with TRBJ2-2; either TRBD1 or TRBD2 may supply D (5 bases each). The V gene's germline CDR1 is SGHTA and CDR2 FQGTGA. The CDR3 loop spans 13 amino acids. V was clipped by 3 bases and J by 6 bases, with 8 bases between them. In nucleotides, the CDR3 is TGTGCCAGCAGCTTGGGGCGGGCCGGGGAGCTGTTTTTT. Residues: CASSLGRAGELFF.

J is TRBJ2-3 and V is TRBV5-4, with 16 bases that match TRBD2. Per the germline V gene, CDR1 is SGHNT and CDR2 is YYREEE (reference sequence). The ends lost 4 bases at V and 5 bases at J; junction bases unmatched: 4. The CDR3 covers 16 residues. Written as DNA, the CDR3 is TGTGCCAGCAGCACCGGGACTAGCGGGAGGGTAGATACGCAGTATTTT. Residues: CASSTGTSGRVDTQYF.

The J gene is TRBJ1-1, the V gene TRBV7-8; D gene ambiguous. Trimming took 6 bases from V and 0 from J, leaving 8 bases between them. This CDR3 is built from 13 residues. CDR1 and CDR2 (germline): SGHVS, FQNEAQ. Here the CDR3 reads CASRLSLNTEAFF. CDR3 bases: TGTGCCAGCAGGTTGTCCCTGAACACTGAAGCTTTCTTT.

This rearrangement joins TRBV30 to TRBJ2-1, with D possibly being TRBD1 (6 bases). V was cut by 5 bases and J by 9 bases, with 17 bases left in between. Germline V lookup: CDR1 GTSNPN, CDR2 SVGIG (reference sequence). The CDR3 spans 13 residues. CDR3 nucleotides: TGTGCCTGGTCTAACAGGGAACTCCTTGAGCAGTTCTTC. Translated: CAWSNRELLEQFF. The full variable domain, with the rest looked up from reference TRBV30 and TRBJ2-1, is SQTIHQWPATLVQPVGSPLSLECTVEGTSNPNLYWYRQAAGRGLQLLFYSVGIGQISSEVPQNLSASRPQDRQFILSSKKLLLSDSGFYLCAWSNRELLEQFFGPGTRLTVL.

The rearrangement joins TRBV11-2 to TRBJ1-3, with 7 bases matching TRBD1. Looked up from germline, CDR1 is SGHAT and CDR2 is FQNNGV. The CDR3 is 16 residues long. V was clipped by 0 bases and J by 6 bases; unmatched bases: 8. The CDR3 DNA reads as TGTGCCAGCAGCTTAGATTGGCAGGGGGAAGCAAACACCATATATTTT. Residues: CASSLDWQGEANTIYF.